Listed below are T cell receptor beta chains from one sample, sequenced in a study of blood T cell repertoires in COVID-19. TCRdb keeps only in-frame clones here, not all; method: immunoSEQ multiplex PCR. Of about 190,000 clones listed, around 90% are singletons. Sequencing was carried out using peripheral blood. These receptors all come from a man aged 35 to 55 with active or convalescent COVID-19. Each CDR3 is given with its conserved first and last residue. A D gene is named only where the DNA matches it firmly. Only part of the rows carry a size: once, few, many, or a class if the clone is expanded.

cdr3_nt: TGTGCCAGCAGTGAACTCGGGGGGGCCACCGGGGAGCTGTTTTTT
cdr3_aa: CASSELGGATGELFF
v_call: TRBV25-1
d_call: TRBD2
clone_size: .
j_call: TRBJ2-2

cdr3_nt: TGTGCCAGCACCCCCGAGAATTTTGGCAATCAGCCCCAGCATTTT
cdr3_aa: CASTPENFGNQPQHF
v_call: TRBV7-2
d_call: .
clone_size: .
j_call: TRBJ1-5

cdr3_nt: TGCAGCGTTGAAGATCACGGGGGGCAGAGACAAGAGACCCAGTACTTC
cdr3_aa: CSVEDHGGQRQETQYF
v_call: TRBV29-1
d_call: .
clone_size: .
j_call: TRBJ2-5

cdr3_nt: TGTGCCAGCAGTTTATTCCCAGGGTCTGACACCGGGGAGCTGTTTTTT
cdr3_aa: CASSLFPGSDTGELFF
v_call: TRBV28
d_call: .
clone_size: .
j_call: TRBJ2-2

cdr3_nt: TGTGCCAGCTCGCTCGACAGGGCCGCTTACGAGCAGTACTTC
cdr3_aa: CASSLDRAAYEQYF
v_call: TRBV18
d_call: TRBD1
clone_size: .
j_call: TRBJ2-7

cdr3_nt: TGTGCCAGCAGCTTGGGGGCAGATCGGCTGTTTTTT
cdr3_aa: CASSLGADRLFF
v_call: TRBV5-5
d_call: .
clone_size: .
j_call: TRBJ2-2

cdr3_nt: TGTGCCAGCAGTGTAGGGACAGGGGGCCTCTACGAGCAGTACTTC
cdr3_aa: CASSVGTGGLYEQYF
v_call: TRBV2
d_call: TRBD1
clone_size: few
j_call: TRBJ2-7

cdr3_nt: TGCGCCAGCAGCCGGGACAGGGGGAACACTGAAGCTTTCTTT
cdr3_aa: CASSRDRGNTEAFF
v_call: TRBV5-1
d_call: TRBD1
clone_size: few
j_call: TRBJ1-1

cdr3_nt: TGTGCCAGCAGTCCCTTGGAGTATGCAACTAATGAAAAACTGTTTTTT
cdr3_aa: CASSPLEYATNEKLFF
v_call: TRBV6-2/TRBV6-3
d_call: .
clone_size: .
j_call: TRBJ1-4

cdr3_nt: TGTGCCAGCATGGTGACGGGGGGAAACACCATATATTTT
cdr3_aa: CASMVTGGNTIYF
v_call: TRBV6-5
d_call: .
clone_size: few
j_call: TRBJ1-3

cdr3_nt: TGTGCCAGCACTAGCGGGAGGCTTTCCTACGAGCAGTACTTC
cdr3_aa: CASTSGRLSYEQYF
v_call: TRBV2
d_call: TRBD2
clone_size: .
j_call: TRBJ2-7

cdr3_nt: TGTGCCAGCAGCACCCAGACGGGGGTTGTGAACACTGAAGCTTTCTTT
cdr3_aa: CASSTQTGVVNTEAFF
v_call: TRBV9
d_call: .
clone_size: once
j_call: TRBJ1-1

cdr3_nt: TGTGCCACCAGTGAAGACAGGTGGGGGGATACGCAGTATTTT
cdr3_aa: CATSEDRWGDTQYF
v_call: TRBV24-1
d_call: .
clone_size: .
j_call: TRBJ2-3

cdr3_nt: TGTGCCTCAACGCCGATAGGACAGGGATTAAACTATGGCTACACCTTC
cdr3_aa: CASTPIGQGLNYGYTF
v_call: TRBV30
d_call: TRBD1
clone_size: .
j_call: TRBJ1-2

cdr3_nt: TGTGCCAGCAGCCCCAACAGGGGGCAATACGAGCAGTACTTC
cdr3_aa: CASSPNRGQYEQYF
v_call: TRBV14
d_call: TRBD1
clone_size: .
j_call: TRBJ2-7

cdr3_nt: TGTGCCAGTAGTATAGAAGGGGGCCAGGCGGCTGGAAACACCATATATTTT
cdr3_aa: CASSIEGGQAAGNTIYF
v_call: TRBV19
d_call: TRBD1
clone_size: .
j_call: TRBJ1-3

cdr3_nt: TGTGCCAGTAGTTCCCGGGACAGGGTCCATCAGCCCCAGCATTTT
cdr3_aa: CASSSRDRVHQPQHF
v_call: TRBV19
d_call: TRBD1
clone_size: .
j_call: TRBJ1-5

cdr3_nt: TGTGCCAGCAGTACTCCCGGCAGGGGGAATGAAAAACTGTTTTTT
cdr3_aa: CASSTPGRGNEKLFF
v_call: TRBV28
d_call: TRBD1
clone_size: .
j_call: TRBJ1-4

cdr3_nt: TGTGCCAGCAGCCACTCCGGGACAGGGGGCACTGAAGCTTTCTTT
cdr3_aa: CASSHSGTGGTEAFF
v_call: TRBV3-1/TRBV3-2
d_call: TRBD1
clone_size: .
j_call: TRBJ1-1

cdr3_nt: TGTGCCAGTATTCGTACGCTCCCACCGGGACAGGGGACGAATTCACCCCTCCACTTT
cdr3_aa: CASIRTLPPGQGTNSPLHF
v_call: TRBV19
d_call: TRBD1
clone_size: .
j_call: TRBJ1-6

cdr3_nt: TGTGCCAGCAGCTTATGGCGTTCCCCAGGCATCTCTGGAAACACCATATATTTT
cdr3_aa: CASSLWRSPGISGNTIYF
v_call: TRBV7-9
d_call: .
clone_size: once
j_call: TRBJ1-3

cdr3_nt: TGTGCCAGTTACCCGACAGGGTCGGGATGGGAAAAACTGTTTTTT
cdr3_aa: CASYPTGSGWEKLFF
v_call: TRBV19
d_call: TRBD1
clone_size: .
j_call: TRBJ1-4

cdr3_nt: TGTGCCAGCAGCGTAGTACCGGGACAGGGGATCTATGAGCAGTTCTTC
cdr3_aa: CASSVVPGQGIYEQFF
v_call: TRBV9
d_call: TRBD1
clone_size: .
j_call: TRBJ2-1

cdr3_nt: TGTGCCAGCTGCCAGGGGGAGAACACTGAAGCTTTCTTT
cdr3_aa: CASCQGENTEAFF
v_call: TRBV2
d_call: TRBD1
clone_size: .
j_call: TRBJ1-1

cdr3_nt: TGTGCCAGCAGCCGAACCCCCGGGACAGGGGGCAATTCACCCCTCCACTTT
cdr3_aa: CASSRTPGTGGNSPLHF
v_call: TRBV6-6
d_call: TRBD1
clone_size: .
j_call: TRBJ1-6

cdr3_nt: TGTGCCAGCAGCTTATGGACAGGGGGCTCTTTAGAGCAGTACTTC
cdr3_aa: CASSLWTGGSLEQYF
v_call: TRBV11-3
d_call: TRBD1
clone_size: .
j_call: TRBJ2-7

cdr3_nt: TGTGCCAGCAGGCTGACAGTCTACGAGCAGTACTTC
cdr3_aa: CASRLTVYEQYF
v_call: TRBV28
d_call: .
clone_size: once
j_call: TRBJ2-7

cdr3_nt: TGTGCCAGCAGCCAGAGCGGGGGAAATCAGCCCCAGCATTTT
cdr3_aa: CASSQSGGNQPQHF
v_call: TRBV7-2
d_call: .
clone_size: .
j_call: TRBJ1-5

cdr3_nt: TGTGCCAGCAGCTTAGGGGGCACCACCGCCAACGAGCAGTACTTC
cdr3_aa: CASSLGGTTANEQYF
v_call: TRBV11-1
d_call: .
clone_size: .
j_call: TRBJ2-7

cdr3_nt: TGCGCCAGCAGCCCAACACAGGGGGCGTACGAGCAGTACTTC
cdr3_aa: CASSPTQGAYEQYF
v_call: TRBV4-1
d_call: TRBD1
clone_size: .
j_call: TRBJ2-7

cdr3_nt: TGTGCCACCAGCAGAGAGCGGGGGGGTCTGAATGAGCAGTTCTTC
cdr3_aa: CATSRERGGLNEQFF
v_call: TRBV15
d_call: TRBD2
clone_size: .
j_call: TRBJ2-1

cdr3_nt: TGTGCCACCAGTGATCCCCAGGGGGTAGGCACAGATACGCAGTATTTT
cdr3_aa: CATSDPQGVGTDTQYF
v_call: TRBV24-1
d_call: TRBD1
clone_size: .
j_call: TRBJ2-3

cdr3_nt: TGTGCCAGCAGCCAAGAAGTGGGACAGAAGAACACTGAAGCTTTCTTT
cdr3_aa: CASSQEVGQKNTEAFF
v_call: TRBV4-2
d_call: TRBD1
clone_size: .
j_call: TRBJ1-1

cdr3_nt: TGTGCCAGCAGTTACTCGAGGTCGTTACGGTCACCCCTCCACTTT
cdr3_aa: CASSYSRSLRSPLHF
v_call: TRBV6-5
d_call: .
clone_size: .
j_call: TRBJ1-6

cdr3_nt: TGCGCCAGCAGCGGGCCCACAGATACGCAGTATTTT
cdr3_aa: CASSGPTDTQYF
v_call: TRBV5-1
d_call: .
clone_size: .
j_call: TRBJ2-3

cdr3_nt: TGTGCCAGTAGTAATAACAGGGAGTCCTACGAGCAGTACTTC
cdr3_aa: CASSNNRESYEQYF
v_call: TRBV19
d_call: .
clone_size: .
j_call: TRBJ2-7

cdr3_nt: TGTGCCAGCAGCCAAGGACAGAGCGATACGCAGTATTTT
cdr3_aa: CASSQGQSDTQYF
v_call: TRBV4-2
d_call: .
clone_size: .
j_call: TRBJ2-3

cdr3_nt: TGTGCCACCAGCAGAGATTCCCGGCTGGATCCTAGCGGGGGGGCAGATACGCAGTATTTT
cdr3_aa: CATSRDSRLDPSGGADTQYF
v_call: TRBV15
d_call: TRBD2
clone_size: .
j_call: TRBJ2-3

cdr3_nt: TGTGCCAGCAGCCAACGCTCTCTAGAAAGCACAGATACGCAGTATTTT
cdr3_aa: CASSQRSLESTDTQYF
v_call: TRBV4-2
d_call: .
clone_size: once
j_call: TRBJ2-3

cdr3_nt: TGTGCCAGCAGCCTACTACAGACTAAGAGCACAGATACGCAGTATTTT
cdr3_aa: CASSLLQTKSTDTQYF
v_call: TRBV3-1/TRBV3-2
d_call: .
clone_size: .
j_call: TRBJ2-3

cdr3_nt: TGTGCCAGCATCCGGGACAGGGGGGGCGGCACTGAAGCTTTCTTT
cdr3_aa: CASIRDRGGGTEAFF
v_call: TRBV6-5
d_call: TRBD1
clone_size: once
j_call: TRBJ1-1

cdr3_nt: TGTGCCAGCAGTTTTCAACTAGCGGGAAAGCAGTACTTC
cdr3_aa: CASSFQLAGKQYF
v_call: TRBV27
d_call: TRBD2
clone_size: .
j_call: TRBJ2-7

cdr3_nt: TGTGCCAGTAGCTTGGACAGGGGAACCTACAATGAGCAGTTCTTC
cdr3_aa: CASSLDRGTYNEQFF
v_call: TRBV19
d_call: TRBD1
clone_size: .
j_call: TRBJ2-1

cdr3_nt: TGTGCCAGCATACGACAGGGTGAAGCTTTCTTT
cdr3_aa: CASIRQGEAFF
v_call: TRBV19
d_call: TRBD1
clone_size: .
j_call: TRBJ1-1

cdr3_nt: TGTGCCAGCAGCTTAGGCTCGAGGGGGCCTGGCTACACCTTC
cdr3_aa: CASSLGSRGPGYTF
v_call: TRBV7-9
d_call: TRBD1
clone_size: .
j_call: TRBJ1-2

cdr3_nt: TGTGCCAGCAGGTTGCCCGCTAGCGGACCGATCACCGGGGAGCTGTTTTTT
cdr3_aa: CASRLPASGPITGELFF
v_call: TRBV7-9
d_call: TRBD2
clone_size: few
j_call: TRBJ2-2

cdr3_nt: TGTGCCAGCTCACCGATTCTAACAGGGGGGAGGAACACTGAAGCTTTCTTT
cdr3_aa: CASSPILTGGRNTEAFF
v_call: TRBV18
d_call: TRBD1
clone_size: once
j_call: TRBJ1-1

cdr3_nt: TGTGCCAGCAGCCGGACTAGGGGACAGGGAGATACGCAGTATTTT
cdr3_aa: CASSRTRGQGDTQYF
v_call: TRBV7-2
d_call: TRBD1
clone_size: .
j_call: TRBJ2-3

cdr3_nt: TGTGCCAGCAGCCGGACAGGGGGCGCTTCCTACACTGAAGCTTTCTTT
cdr3_aa: CASSRTGGASYTEAFF
v_call: TRBV5-8
d_call: TRBD1
clone_size: .
j_call: TRBJ1-1

cdr3_nt: TGTGCCAGCAGTCCTGGGGCGGTAAGCTCCTACGAGCAGTACTTC
cdr3_aa: CASSPGAVSSYEQYF
v_call: TRBV28
d_call: .
clone_size: .
j_call: TRBJ2-7

cdr3_nt: TGTGCCAGCAGCTCAGCAACCCCGGGACACCCCCCGAGGGGCTACACCTTC
cdr3_aa: CASSSATPGHPPRGYTF
v_call: TRBV7-2
d_call: .
clone_size: .
j_call: TRBJ1-2

cdr3_nt: TGTGCCAGCAGCGTAGACGCGGTGAGCTCCTACGAGCAGTACTTC
cdr3_aa: CASSVDAVSSYEQYF
v_call: TRBV9
d_call: .
clone_size: few
j_call: TRBJ2-7

cdr3_nt: TGTGCCAGCAGTTTAGTATCCGGGACAGGCTTCTATGGCTACACCTTC
cdr3_aa: CASSLVSGTGFYGYTF
v_call: TRBV6-6
d_call: TRBD1
clone_size: .
j_call: TRBJ1-2

cdr3_nt: TGTGCTAGTGGCCCCCCGACCCTATCCGGGGAGACCCAGTACTTC
cdr3_aa: CASGPPTLSGETQYF
v_call: TRBV12-5
d_call: .
clone_size: once
j_call: TRBJ2-5

cdr3_nt: TGTGCCACCAGTGATTTCTCGGGCTATGGCTACACCTTC
cdr3_aa: CATSDFSGYGYTF
v_call: TRBV24-1
d_call: .
clone_size: .
j_call: TRBJ1-2

cdr3_nt: TGTGCCAGTAGTCCTGGGACAGGGGGCTACGAGCAGTACTTC
cdr3_aa: CASSPGTGGYEQYF
v_call: TRBV19
d_call: TRBD1
clone_size: .
j_call: TRBJ2-7

cdr3_nt: TGCGCCAGCAGCCAAGAGGGCAGGAACACCGGGGAGCTGTTTTTT
cdr3_aa: CASSQEGRNTGELFF
v_call: TRBV4-1
d_call: .
clone_size: .
j_call: TRBJ2-2

cdr3_nt: TGTGCCAGTAGTATAGAACGGACAGGCTACTATGGCTACACCTTC
cdr3_aa: CASSIERTGYYGYTF
v_call: TRBV19
d_call: TRBD1
clone_size: .
j_call: TRBJ1-2

cdr3_nt: TGTGCCAGCAGCCAGGGTCTACAGGGGAATTCACCCCTCCACTTT
cdr3_aa: CASSQGLQGNSPLHF
v_call: TRBV3-1/TRBV3-2
d_call: TRBD1
clone_size: .
j_call: TRBJ1-6